This record covers a single TCR beta chain. This specimen comes from a study of control samples from healthy donors and cancer patients. Clones were sequenced by immunoSEQ multiplex PCR, and TCRdb holds only the in-frame ones, with some missing. The data show approximately 150,000 clones, roughly nine tenths seen once. Sequencing used blood. This clonotype was sampled from a man aged 30 to 39 in good health.

CDR3 nucleotide sequence: TGTGCCAGCAGCCAAGGACTGCGGGGGGAGCAGTTCTTC. Its translation is CASSQGLRGEQFF. The chain couples TRBV3-1 (or the pseudogene TRBV3-2) to TRBJ2-1; 7 bases fit TRBD2. V was pared by 1 base and J by 10 bases, with 4 bases of the junction left unmatched. Looked up from germline, CDR1 is LGHDT and CDR2 is YNNKEL (reference sequence). There are 13 residues in the CDR3.